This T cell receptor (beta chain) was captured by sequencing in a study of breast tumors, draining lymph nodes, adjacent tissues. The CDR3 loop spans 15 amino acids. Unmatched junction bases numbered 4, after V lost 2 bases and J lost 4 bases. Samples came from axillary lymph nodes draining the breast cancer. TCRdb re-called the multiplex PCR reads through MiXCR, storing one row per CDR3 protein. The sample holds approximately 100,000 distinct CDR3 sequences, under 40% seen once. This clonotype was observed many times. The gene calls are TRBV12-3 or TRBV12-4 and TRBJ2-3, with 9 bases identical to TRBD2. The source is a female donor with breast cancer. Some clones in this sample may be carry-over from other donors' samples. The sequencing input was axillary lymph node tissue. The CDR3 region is CASSLSRGGADTQYF. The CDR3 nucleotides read TGTGCCAGCAGTTTAAGTCGCGGGGGGGCAGATACGCAGTATTTT.